This T cell receptor (beta chain) originates from a study of blood T cell repertoires in COVID-19. Deletions cut 6 bases from V and 6 bases from J, with 18 bases between. The CDR3 totals 15 residues. CDR1 is SGHVS and CDR2 is FQNEAQ in the germline V gene. Here immunoSEQ multiplex PCR was the method, and the copy in TCRdb shows in-frame clones only, minus some. This repertoire shows under 200,000 clones, about 74% found once; its top ten account for 2.5% to 3%. Sequenced sample: peripheral blood. The V and J genes are TRBV7-8 and TRBJ1-5; no definite D call. The clonotype originates from a woman over 75 with acute or convalescent COVID-19. In DNA form, the CDR3 reads TGTGCCAGCAGACCCCGGACTCTCGGCGGTCAGCCCCAGCATTTT. This sequence encodes CASRPRTLGGQPQHF.